This TCR beta chain was captured in a study of T cells after yellow fever vaccination. Worth noting for this clonotype: Its antigen is not identified.

Study findings and constraints: Once the booster was given, most primary-vaccination clones reappeared, at approximately 97% for CD4 and 88% for CD8. Just a small share of clonotypes turned up in the CD4 compartment as well as the CD8 compartment. Although the secondary response was weaker, it peaked faster, at day 5 versus 15.

Germline V gene data show CDR1 as SQVTM and CDR2 as ANQGSEA. This CDR3 contains 12 residues. V lost 7 bases to trimming and J lost 2 bases, with 12 bases between them. One entry per CDR3 protein results from TCRdb running MiXCR on the 5' RACE reads. Of 300,000 or so distinct CDR3 sequences detected, 3% to 4.5% appear once; the ten largest clones hold 20% to 25%. This clonotype originated in a man aged 18 to 30 who received the YFV17D yellow fever vaccine. The rearrangement joins TRBV29-1 to TRBJ2-7; D tentatively reads TRBD1 or TRBD2 (6 bases each). Material: PBMCs, obtained 5 days after the yellow fever booster vaccination. CDR3 sequence (DNA): TGCAGCGCCGCGGGACACACCTACGAGCAGTACTTC. It encodes CSAAGHTYEQYF.